One sample yielded the 27 T cell receptor beta chains listed below, sequenced in a study of shared clonotypes between healthy human individuals. The assay was immunoSEQ multiplex PCR, and TCRdb's table has in-frame clones only and misses some. The sample comprises roughly 530,000 clones, almost 97% of which are singletons, and about 0.064% rests with the top ten. The sequenced sample consisted of naive CD4+ T cells sorted from blood. Subset meaning: CD45RA+ positively selected. The receptors here all came from a woman in her twenties or thirties in good health.

The chain has TRBV6-5 and TRBJ2-5, with 9 bases aligning to TRBD1. With 6 bases clipped from V and 5 bases from J, the junction kept 7 bases outside the gene matches. CDR1 is MNHEY and CDR2 is SVGAGI in the germline V gene. The length of the CDR3 is 14 residues. CDR3 nucleotides: TGTGCCAGCAGCCGTGACAGGGGGTTCGAGACCCAGTACTTC. Translated, it gives CASSRDRGFETQYF.

This sequence joins TRBV20-1 and TRBJ2-5; no definite D call. TRBJ2-7 explains the end of the DNA better; the J call may be wrong. This CDR3 comprises 11 residues. Germline assignment: CDR1 DFQATT and CDR2 SNEGSKA (reference sequence). CDR3 bases: TGCAGTGCTAGAGATGAGTACGAGCAGTACTTC. Amino acids: CSARDEYEQYF.

J is TRBJ1-1 and V is TRBV6-5; no definite D call. CDR3 length: 15 residues. The ends were cut back, 6 bases at V and 5 bases at J, with 19 bases in the middle. Germline V gene lookup returns CDR1 MNHEY and CDR2 SVGAGI. CDR3 protein: CASRTSGSRRTEAFF. CDR3 nucleotides: TGTGCCAGCAGGACTTCGGGCAGTAGACGGACTGAAGCTTTCTTT.

CDR3 sequence reads: CASTPGSPADTQYF. DNA for the CDR3: TGTGCCAGCACCCCGGGAAGCCCGGCAGATACGCAGTATTTT. The chain has TRBV2 and TRBJ2-3, with D possibly matching TRBD2 (5 bases). This CDR3 is built from 14 residues. The V gene lost 7 bases and the J gene lost 4 bases, with 15 bases spanning the gap. CDR1 is SNHLY, CDR2 FYNNEI, per germline.

This chain joins TRBV7-9 and TRBJ2-1; unclear D gene. Germline V gives CDR1 SEHNR, CDR2 FQNEAQ (reference sequence). V was pared by 1 base and J by 7 bases, with 11 bases between. The CDR3 contains 14 residues. The DNA of the CDR3 is TGTGCCAGCAGCTTAGGACTTCCTGGGAATGAGCAGTTCTTC. Amino acid sequence: CASSLGLPGNEQFF. The variable domain in full, with the rest retrieved from reference TRBV7-9 and TRBJ2-1, is DTGVSQNPRHKITKRGQNVTFRCDPISEHNRLYWYRQTLGQGPEFLTYFQNEAQLEKSRLLSDRFSAERPKGSFSTLEIQRTEQGDSAMYLCASSLGLPGNEQFFGPGTRLTVL.

V gene TRBV10-3 combines with J gene TRBJ2-5; D is undetermined. V was cut by 4 bases and J by 0 bases, with 9 bases left in between. There are 14 residues in the CDR3. CDR1 and CDR2 (germline): ENHRY, SYGVKD. The CDR3 is CAISGRNHQETQYF. CDR3 sequence (DNA): TGTGCCATCAGTGGACGGAATCACCAAGAGACCCAGTACTTC.

This clone was detected once. The chain combines TRBV6-1 with TRBJ2-2, with 9 bases matching TRBD2. The germline gives CDR1 MNHNS, CDR2 SASEGT. The CDR3 covers 14 residues. Trimming cost V 4 bases and J 9 bases; bases outside gene matches: 6. The CDR3: CASSAGLALRELFF. The CDR3 DNA is TGTGCCAGCAGTGCGGGACTAGCTCTTAGGGAGCTGTTTTTT.

The chain uses TRBV5-1 and TRBJ2-5; TRBD1 is a possible D gene (6 bases). The CDR3 has 18 residues. V was clipped by 1 base and J by 0 bases, with 19 bases between them. Germline CDR1 and CDR2: SGHRS and YFSETQ. The CDR3 nucleotides are TGCGCCAGCAGCTTGTCAGAGCGGACAGACAGTTACCAAGAGACCCAGTACTTC. It specifies CASSLSERTDSYQETQYF.

This clone was counted between two and nine times. The V call is TRBV28, the J call TRBJ1-1, with a tentative D call TRBD1 (5 bases). The germline gives CDR1 MDHEN, CDR2 SYDVKM. V was cut by 8 bases and J by 11 bases, with 9 bases left in between. The CDR3 loop spans 9 amino acids. The CDR3 DNA reads TGTGCCAGCGGGGAGGGGGCTTTCTTT. Its translation is CASGEGAFF. Full variable domain (outside the CDR3, taken from reference TRBV28 and TRBJ1-1): DVKVTQSSRYLVKRTGEKVFLECVQDMDHENMFWYRQDPGLGLRLIYFSYDVKMKEKGDIPEGYSVSREKKERFSLILESASTNQTSMYLCASGEGAFFGQGTRLTVV.

This sequence joins TRBV2 and TRBJ1-1; 9 bases are a match to TRBD1. Unmatched junction bases numbered 4, after V lost 3 bases and J lost 5 bases. CDR3 length equals 14 residues. Germline loops: CDR1 SNHLY, CDR2 FYNNEI. Written as DNA, the CDR3 is TGTGCCAGCAGTGAGGAGACAGGGGGAACTGAAGCTTTCTTT. Protein sequence: CASSEETGGTEAFF. The full variable domain, rest sourced from reference TRBV2 and TRBJ1-1, is EPEVTQTPSHQVTQMGQEVILRCVPISNHLYFYWYRQILGQKVEFLVSFYNNEISEKSEIFDDQFSVERPDGSNFTLKIRSTKLEDSAMYFCASSEETGGTEAFFGQGTRLTVV.

This clone was picked up one time. The V call is TRBV10-2, the J call TRBJ2-1; TRBD2 might be the D (5 bases). CDR3 length equals 15 residues. Germline CDR1 WSHSY, CDR2 SAAADI. V was trimmed by 11 bases and J by 0 bases, leaving 17 bases between them. This CDR3 is CAGRGTGSSYNEQFF. CDR3 in DNA: TGCGCCGGCCGTGGTACGGGGAGCTCCTACAATGAGCAGTTCTTC.

The chain couples TRBV6-1 to TRBJ2-3; tentative D call: TRBD1 (6 bases). Germline values: CDR1 MNHNS, CDR2 SASEGT. This CDR3 region has 15 residues. V shed 4 bases and J shed 4 bases, with 15 bases lying between them. The CDR3 DNA follows: TGTGCCAGCAGTGTTAGGACAGTCGGTTCAGATACGCAGTATTTT. This codes for CASSVRTVGSDTQYF.

V usage is TRBV7-9 and J usage is TRBJ2-7, with D perhaps given as TRBD1 or TRBD2 (5 bases each). This CDR3 contains 15 residues. Per germline, CDR1 SEHNR and CDR2 FQNEAQ (reference sequence). Trimming took 7 bases from V and 2 from J, leaving 18 bases between them. The CDR3 is CASNHPGATPYEQYF. The CDR3 DNA reads as TGTGCCAGCAACCACCCCGGGGCGACTCCCTACGAGCAGTACTTC.

The chain has TRBV28 and TRBJ2-7, with 8 bases aligning to TRBD1. The germline V gene has CDR1 MDHEN and CDR2 SYDVKM. The trim removed 5 bases at V and 2 bases at J, leaving 8 bases unmatched. CDR3 size: 15 residues. CDR3 in DNA: TGTGCCAGCAGTGTCACCGGGACAGGAACCTACGAGCAGTACTTC. This translates into CASSVTGTGTYEQYF.

The V and J genes are TRBV4-2 and TRBJ2-1, with TRBD2 identical over 7 bases. Germline lookup yields CDR1 LGHNA and CDR2 YNFKEQ. V trimming: 0 bases; J trimming: 3 bases; junction bases outside the gene matches: 11. CDR3 length equals 18 residues. The CDR3 region is CASSQDKAGAGFYNEQFF. CDR3 in DNA: TGTGCCAGCAGCCAAGATAAGGCGGGAGCGGGCTTCTACAATGAGCAGTTCTTC.

On this clone itself: Other DNA sequences of this sample code for an identical CDR3. The genes are TRBV18 and TRBJ2-3; D is possibly TRBD1 or TRBD2 (6 bases each). V lost 3 bases, J lost 4 bases, and 8 bases lay in between. The CDR3 has 13 amino acids. Germline CDR1 reads KGHSH; CDR2 reads LQKENI. This CDR3 reads CASSPGGADTQYF. CDR3 in DNA: TGTGCCAGCTCACCCGGGGGCGCAGATACGCAGTATTTT.

The V and J genes are TRBV18 and TRBJ2-7; no clear D. This CDR3 is 19 amino acids long. Germline V gives CDR1 KGHSH, CDR2 LQKENI. V gave up 0 bases and J gave up 2 bases, with 23 bases separating them. CDR3 nucleotides: TGTGCCAGCTCACCACCTCTCCGGACCGGCGTAATCAACACCTACGAGCAGTACTTC. This gives the protein CASSPPLRTGVINTYEQYF. The entire variable domain, with the rest obtained from reference TRBV18 and TRBJ2-7, is as follows: NAGVMQNPRHLVRRRGQEARLRCSPMKGHSHVYWYRQLPEEGLKFMVYLQKENIIDESGMPKERFSAEFPKEGPSILRIQQVVRGDSAAYFCASSPPLRTGVINTYEQYFGPGTRLTVT.

The count of this clone is one. V gene TRBV28 combines with J gene TRBJ2-1; D may match TRBD1 or TRBD2 (6 bases each). The CDR3 loop spans 16 amino acids. Trimming left V 5 bases short and J 8 bases short, with 22 bases between. Germline V gene data show CDR1 as MDHEN and CDR2 as SYDVKM. In DNA, the CDR3 is TGTGCCAGCAGTACGGCAGGGGAGGTTGCCACACATGAGCAGTTCTTC. It codes for CASSTAGEVATHEQFF.

This clone was counted a single time. J is TRBJ2-6 and V is TRBV27, with TRBD2 matching over 7 bases. From germline, CDR1 is MNHEY and CDR2 SMNVEV (reference sequence). The CDR3 contains 16 residues. The J segment lost 0 bases and the V segment lost 6 bases, leaving 5 bases of the junction unmatched. As DNA, the CDR3 is TGTGCCAGCAGCCTTGGGGGGGACTCTGGGGCCAACGTCCTGACTTTC. It is translated as CASSLGGDSGANVLTF.

This rearrangement joins TRBV2 to TRBJ2-7; the match to TRBD1 covers 7 bases. Trimming cost V 5 bases and J 0 bases; bases outside gene matches: 10. The CDR3 sequence is 16 residues long. From germline, CDR1 is SNHLY and CDR2 FYNNEI. Here the CDR3 reads CASSHGDSQSSYEQYF. The CDR3 nucleotides read TGTGCCAGCAGTCACGGGGACAGCCAGAGCTCCTACGAGCAGTACTTC.

V and J are TRBV4-1 and TRBJ1-1; the match to TRBD1 covers 10 bases. The CDR3 is 15 residues long. Trimming at V came to 3 bases and at J to 3 bases, leaving 4 bases not matched to a gene. The germline CDR1 and CDR2 sequences are MGHRA and YSYEKL. In DNA, the CDR3 is TGCGCCAGCAGCCAGCCGGACAGGGGGTACACTGAAGCTTTCTTT. The encoded protein is CASSQPDRGYTEAFF.

The chain has TRBV6-5 and TRBJ1-1; no definite D call. CDR1 and CDR2 from the germline V gene are MNHEY and SVGAGI. The length of the CDR3 is 13 residues. The V and J ends lost 5 bases and 11 bases respectively, with 18 bases between them. The CDR3 DNA reads TGTGCCAGCAGTAGAGAGGACTTAGGTATCGCTTTCTTT. This sequence encodes CASSREDLGIAFF.

This rearrangement joins TRBV7-2 to TRBJ2-5, with D unresolved. Trimming left V 5 bases short and J 5 bases short, with 12 bases between. CDR3 length equals 13 residues. CDR1 SGHTA and CDR2 FQGNSA come from the germline V gene. CDR3: CASSPDLGETQYF. The DNA of the CDR3 is TGTGCCAGCAGCCCAGACTTGGGTGAGACCCAGTACTTC.

This clone was seen once. This chain connects TRBV19 to TRBJ2-1; a possible D gene is TRBD2 (6 bases). The germline gives CDR1 LNHDA, CDR2 SQIVND (reference sequence). This CDR3 contains 13 residues. The germline V and J ends were trimmed by 7 bases and 6 bases, with 13 bases remaining between them. The CDR3 is CASIGGVFNEQFF. The CDR3 coding sequence is TGTGCCAGTATCGGAGGGGTTTTCAATGAGCAGTTCTTC.

This sequence joins TRBV5-1 and TRBJ2-5; 10 bases fit TRBD1. V shed 7 bases, J shed 5 bases, and the junction held 8 bases outside the gene matches. The CDR3 is 14 amino acids. Germline CDR1 SGHRS, CDR2 YFSETQ. The CDR3 protein is CASQTGGAEETQYF. As DNA, the CDR3 is TGCGCCAGCCAGACAGGGGGCGCGGAGGAGACCCAGTACTTC.

The V and J genes are TRBV5-1 and TRBJ2-2; 9 bases align to TRBD1. Germline-derived CDR1 and CDR2 are SGHRS and YFSETQ. The CDR3 consists of 17 residues. The V gene end was trimmed by 3 bases and the J gene end by 4 bases; junction bases not matched to a gene: 10. CDR3 protein: CASSSNPGQGLTGELFF. Written as DNA, the CDR3 is TGCGCCAGCAGCTCAAACCCGGGACAGGGACTCACCGGGGAGCTGTTTTTT.

The DNA for the CDR3 is TGTGCCAGCAGCCCCGGCCAGGATCAGCCCCAGCATTTT. This codes for CASSPGQDQPQHF. V and J are TRBV7-2 and TRBJ1-5; D not certain. The CDR3 has 13 amino acids. Trimming took off 5 bases at V and 5 bases at J, with 10 bases between the two ends. CDR1 and CDR2 (germline): SGHTA, FQGNSA.